Each of the 8 T cell receptor beta chains below was sequenced from the same sample in a study of blood T cell repertoires in COVID-19. Clones were sequenced by immunoSEQ multiplex PCR, and TCRdb holds only the in-frame ones, with some missing. The repertoire holds some 140,000 clones, with 65% to 90% as singletons. The sample consisted of peripheral blood. The receptor source for this set is an older woman with COVID-19, enrolled during active disease.

The rearrangement uses TRBV4-1 and TRBJ2-7; 12 bases agree with TRBD1. The junction had 5 bases not matched to a gene; V was cut back by 4 bases and J by 7 bases. The CDR3 contains 14 residues. Germline V lookup: CDR1 MGHRA, CDR2 YSYEKL. CDR3 region: CASSLGQGAEEQYV. DNA of the CDR3: TGCGCCAGCAGCCTGGGACAGGGGGCGGAAGAGCAGTACGTC.

The genes are TRBV5-1 and TRBJ1-3; 7 bases are a match to TRBD1. CDR1 is SGHRS, CDR2 YFSETQ, per germline. The CDR3 spans 14 residues. The V gene end was trimmed by 3 bases and the J gene end by 4 bases; junction bases not matched to a gene: 4. This CDR3 reads CASSSTGDGNTIYF. The CDR3 DNA reads TGCGCCAGCAGCTCCACAGGGGACGGAAACACCATATATTTT.

The rearrangement joins TRBV3-1 (or the pseudogene TRBV3-2) to TRBJ2-7; 8 bases agree with TRBD1. CDR1 and CDR2 from the germline V gene are LGHDT and YNNKEL (reference sequence). The CDR3 loop spans 16 amino acids. The trim removed 6 bases at V and 3 bases at J, leaving 13 bases unmatched. Here the CDR3 reads CASSQLPGTGSYEQYF. CDR3 coding DNA: TGTGCCAGCAGTCAACTTCCCGGGACAGGAAGCTACGAGCAGTACTTC.

The CDR3 nucleotides read TGTGCCCCCCCCCGGGGGTCCTCCTACAATGAGCAGTTCTTC. It yields the protein CAPPRGSSYNEQFF. The chain has TRBV7-9 and TRBJ2-1; tentative D call: TRBD2 (6 bases). This CDR3 is built from 14 residues. V shed 11 bases and J shed 0 bases, with 14 bases lying between them. In germline, CDR1 is SEHNR, CDR2 FQNEAQ (reference sequence).

This clone was detected a few times. V and J are TRBV19 and TRBJ1-5; D unresolved. Germline CDR1 reads LNHDA; CDR2 reads SQIVND (reference sequence). Trimming took off 4 bases at V and 2 bases at J, with 6 bases between the two ends. This CDR3 spans 13 amino acids. The CDR3 here is CASSNRRNQPQHF. The CDR3 nucleotides are TGTGCCAGTAGTAATCGTCGCAATCAGCCCCAGCATTTT.

V is TRBV6-4 and J is TRBJ2-1, with 15 bases identical to TRBD2. This CDR3 region has 12 residues. J lost 16 bases, V lost 6 bases, and 4 bases had no gene match. The germline V gene has CDR1 MRHNA and CDR2 SNTAGT. The CDR3 sequence is CASRGLAGGLFF. The CDR3 bases are TGTGCCAGCAGAGGACTAGCGGGGGGGCTCTTCTTC.

The chain combines TRBV2 with TRBJ1-2, with 7 bases lining up with TRBD1. J gave up 8 bases and V 4 bases, and 7 bases lay outside the gene matches. The CDR3 is made up of 13 amino acids. Germline V gene sequence: CDR1 SNHLY, CDR2 FYNNEI. CDR3 DNA: TGTGCCAGCAGTGGGGGACAGCGGCGGGGCTACACCTTC. Its protein is CASSGGQRRGYTF.

V is TRBV5-1 and J is TRBJ2-5, with D maybe TRBD1 (6 bases). V dropped 4 bases and J dropped 1 base, with 14 bases sitting between them. This CDR3 contains 15 residues. CDR1 is SGHRS, CDR2 YFSETQ, per germline. CDR3 amino acids: CASSPDPRGQETQYF. The CDR3 coding sequence is TGCGCCAGCAGCCCCGATCCCAGGGGCCAAGAGACCCAGTACTTC.